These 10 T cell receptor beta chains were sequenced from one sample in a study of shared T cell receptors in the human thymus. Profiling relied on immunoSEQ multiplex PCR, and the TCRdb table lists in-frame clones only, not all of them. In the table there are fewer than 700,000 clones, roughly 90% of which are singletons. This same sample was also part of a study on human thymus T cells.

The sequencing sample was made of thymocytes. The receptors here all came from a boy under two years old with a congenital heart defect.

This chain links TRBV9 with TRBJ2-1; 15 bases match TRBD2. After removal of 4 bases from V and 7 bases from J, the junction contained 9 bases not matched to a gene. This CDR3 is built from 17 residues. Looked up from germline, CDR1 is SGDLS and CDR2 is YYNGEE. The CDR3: CASSSWTSGREVNEQFF. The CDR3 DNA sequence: TGTGCCAGCAGCTCGTGGACTAGCGGGAGGGAAGTAAATGAGCAGTTCTTC.

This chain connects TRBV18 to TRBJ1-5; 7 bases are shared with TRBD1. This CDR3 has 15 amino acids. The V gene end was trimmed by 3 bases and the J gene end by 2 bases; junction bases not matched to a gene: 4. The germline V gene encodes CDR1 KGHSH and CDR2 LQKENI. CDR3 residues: CASSPRGRRNQPQHF. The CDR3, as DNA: TGTGCCAGCTCACCCAGGGGGAGGCGCAATCAGCCCCAGCATTTT. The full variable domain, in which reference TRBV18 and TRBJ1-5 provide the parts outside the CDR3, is NAGVMQNPRHLVRRRGQEARLRCSPMKGHSHVYWYRQLPEEGLKFMVYLQKENIIDESGMPKERFSAEFPKEGPSILRIQQVVRGDSAAYFCASSPRGRRNQPQHFGDGTRLSIL.

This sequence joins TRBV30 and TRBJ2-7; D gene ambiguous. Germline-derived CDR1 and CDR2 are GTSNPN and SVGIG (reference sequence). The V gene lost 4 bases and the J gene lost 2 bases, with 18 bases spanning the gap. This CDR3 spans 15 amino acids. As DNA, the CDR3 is TGTGCCTGGACCCCCAGCCAGAACAGTACCTACGAGCAGTACTTC. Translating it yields CAWTPSQNSTYEQYF.

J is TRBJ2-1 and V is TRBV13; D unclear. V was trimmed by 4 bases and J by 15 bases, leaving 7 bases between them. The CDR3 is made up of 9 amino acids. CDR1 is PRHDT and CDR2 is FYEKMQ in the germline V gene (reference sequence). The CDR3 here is CASSYTRFF. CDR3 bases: TGTGCCAGCAGCTATACACGGTTCTTC.

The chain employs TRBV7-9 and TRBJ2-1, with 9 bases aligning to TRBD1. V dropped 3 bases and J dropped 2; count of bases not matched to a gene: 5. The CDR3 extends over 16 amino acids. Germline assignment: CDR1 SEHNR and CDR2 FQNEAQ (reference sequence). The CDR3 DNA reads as TGTGCCAGCAGCTTGACACAGGGGGCCCCCTACAATGAGCAGTTCTTC. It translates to CASSLTQGAPYNEQFF.

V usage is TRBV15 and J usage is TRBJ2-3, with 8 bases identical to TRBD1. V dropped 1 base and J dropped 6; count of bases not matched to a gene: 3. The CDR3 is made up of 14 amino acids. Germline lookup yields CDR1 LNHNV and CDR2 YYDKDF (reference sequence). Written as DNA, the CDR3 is TGTGCCACCAGCAGAGTTCAGGGGGCCGATACGCAGTATTTT. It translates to CATSRVQGADTQYF.

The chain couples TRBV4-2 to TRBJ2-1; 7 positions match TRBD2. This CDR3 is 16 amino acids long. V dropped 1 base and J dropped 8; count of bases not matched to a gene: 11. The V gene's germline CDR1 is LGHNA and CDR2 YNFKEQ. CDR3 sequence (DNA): TGTGCCAGCAGCCAAGGCCCCGGTAGCCGGGAGGATGAGCAGTTCTTC. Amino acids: CASSQGPGSREDEQFF.

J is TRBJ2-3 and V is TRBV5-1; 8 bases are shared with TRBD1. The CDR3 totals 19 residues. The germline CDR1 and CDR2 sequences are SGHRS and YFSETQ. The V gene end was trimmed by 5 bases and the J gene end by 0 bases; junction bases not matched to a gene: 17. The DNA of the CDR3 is TGCGCCAGCAGGGGTAGGGGGCCAGGGGGCATATCTAGCACAGATACGCAGTATTTT. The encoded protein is CASRGRGPGGISSTDTQYF.

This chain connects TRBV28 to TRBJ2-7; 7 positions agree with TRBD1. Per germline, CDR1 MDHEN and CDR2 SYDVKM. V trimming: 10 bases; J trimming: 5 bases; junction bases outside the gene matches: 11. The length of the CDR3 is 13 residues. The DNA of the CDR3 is TGTGCCACCCCAAAGACAGGGACGGACGAGCAGTACTTC. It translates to CATPKTGTDEQYF.

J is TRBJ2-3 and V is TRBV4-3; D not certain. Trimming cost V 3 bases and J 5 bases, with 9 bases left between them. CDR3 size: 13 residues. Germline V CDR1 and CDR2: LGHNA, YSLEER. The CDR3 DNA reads TGCGCCAGCAGCCAGGCCAAGCGAGATACGCAGTATTTT. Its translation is CASSQAKRDTQYF.